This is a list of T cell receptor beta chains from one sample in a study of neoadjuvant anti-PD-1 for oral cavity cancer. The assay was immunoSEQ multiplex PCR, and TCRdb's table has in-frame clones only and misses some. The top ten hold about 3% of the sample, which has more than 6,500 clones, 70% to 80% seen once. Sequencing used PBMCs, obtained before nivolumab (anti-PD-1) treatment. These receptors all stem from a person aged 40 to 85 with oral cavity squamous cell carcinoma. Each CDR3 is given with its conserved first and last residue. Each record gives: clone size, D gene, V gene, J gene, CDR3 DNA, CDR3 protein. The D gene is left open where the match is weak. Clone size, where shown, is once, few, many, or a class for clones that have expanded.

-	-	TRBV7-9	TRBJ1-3	TGTGCCAGCGGATCTGGGGGAAACACCATATATTTT	CASGSGGNTIYF
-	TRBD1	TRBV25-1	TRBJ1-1	TGTGCCAGCAGGCAGACAGGGTACGGCACTGAAGCTTTCTTT	CASRQTGYGTEAFF
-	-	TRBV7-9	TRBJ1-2	TGTGCCAGCAGCTTAGTCGTCGCAAACTATGGCTACACCTTC	CASSLVVANYGYTF
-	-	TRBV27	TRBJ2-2	TGTGCCAGCAGTTCCGCAAGACAGAGACCGAACACCGGGGAGCTGTTTTTT	CASSSARQRPNTGELFF
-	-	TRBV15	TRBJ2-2	TGTGCCACCAGCAGGCTGAAACAGGGACACACCGGGGAGCTGTTTTTT	CATSRLKQGHTGELFF
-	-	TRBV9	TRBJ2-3	TGTGCCAGCAGCCCCCCCGGAGGGTTAGATACGCAGTATTTT	CASSPPGGLDTQYF
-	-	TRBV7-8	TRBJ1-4	TGTGCCAGCAGCTTTGGCGCAGCAACTAATGAAAAACTGTTTTTT	CASSFGAATNEKLFF
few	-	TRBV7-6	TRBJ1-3	TGTGCCAGCAGCTCACCACGGGACACCTCTGGAAACACCATATATTTT	CASSSPRDTSGNTIYF
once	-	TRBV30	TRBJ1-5	TGTGCCGGGGGGGCGGGGGTGGGGCCCCAGCATTTT	CAGGAGVGPQHF
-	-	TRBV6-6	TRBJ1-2	TGTGCCAGCAGTTACGAGTCAGGGGTGAACTATGGCTACACCTTC	CASSYESGVNYGYTF
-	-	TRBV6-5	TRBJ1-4	TGTGCCAGCAGTTACGAGAGGGTAGGGGAAAAACTGTTTTTT	CASSYERVGEKLFF
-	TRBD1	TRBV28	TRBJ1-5	TGTGCCAGCAGTTTTGGGACAGGTGGGTGGCCCCAGCATTTT	CASSFGTGGWPQHF
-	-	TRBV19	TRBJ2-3	TGTGCCAGTAGTGAGGAGGGTAGCACAGATACGCAGTATTTT	CASSEEGSTDTQYF
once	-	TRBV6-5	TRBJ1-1	TGTGCCAGCAGTTACTCGACCGGGACAAGCTACACTGAAGCTTTCTTT	CASSYSTGTSYTEAFF
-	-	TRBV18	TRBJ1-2	TGTGCCAGCTCATTAATGGGGGGTGCGCCTAACTATGGCTACACCTTC	CASSLMGGAPNYGYTF
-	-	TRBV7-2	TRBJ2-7	TGTGCCAGCAGCCCCATTCTCCCCGGCTCCTACGAGCAGTACTTC	CASSPILPGSYEQYF
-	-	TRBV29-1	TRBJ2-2	TGCAGCGTCCGGGACACCAACACCGGGGAGCTGTTTTTT	CSVRDTNTGELFF
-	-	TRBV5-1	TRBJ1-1	TGCGCCAGCAGCTTGTACCCGCTAGCGGGACCCAACACTGAAGCTTTCTTT	CASSLYPLAGPNTEAFF
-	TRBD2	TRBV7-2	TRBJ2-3	TGTGCCAGCAGCCTTGTAGCGGGGGGGCCTAGCACAGATACGCAGTATTTT	CASSLVAGGPSTDTQYF
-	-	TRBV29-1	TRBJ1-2	TGCAGCGTTGAGGGATTGGATGGCTACACCTTC	CSVEGLDGYTF
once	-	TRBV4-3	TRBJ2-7	TGCGCCAGCAGCCAAGATTACCGGGGGATGGACTACGAGCAGTACTTC	CASSQDYRGMDYEQYF
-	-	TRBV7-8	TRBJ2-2	TGTGCCAGCAGTACGGGGGCTACGAACACCGGGGAGCTGTTTTTT	CASSTGATNTGELFF
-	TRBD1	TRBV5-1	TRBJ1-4	TGCGCCAGCAGCTTGGGACAGGGCAGCGAAAAACTGTTTTTT	CASSLGQGSEKLFF
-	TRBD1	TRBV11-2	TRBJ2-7	TGTGCCAGCAGCTTACGACAGGGCTACGAGCAGTACTTC	CASSLRQGYEQYF
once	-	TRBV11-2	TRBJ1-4	TGTGCCAGCAGCCAGCGGCTTAATGAAAAACTGTTTTTT	CASSQRLNEKLFF
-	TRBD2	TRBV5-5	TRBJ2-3	TGTGCCAGCAGCTTGGCGATATCCGGGACTAGCGGGGGGGCGAATACGCAGTATTTT	CASSLAISGTSGGANTQYF
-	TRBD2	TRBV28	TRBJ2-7	TGTGCCAGCAGTTCTAGAATTCTGACTAGCGGGGGGATCTACGAGCAGTACTTC	CASSSRILTSGGIYEQYF
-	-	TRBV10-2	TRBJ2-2	TGCGCCAGCAGCCCCGTGACAGATTCCACCGGGGAGCTGTTTTTT	CASSPVTDSTGELFF
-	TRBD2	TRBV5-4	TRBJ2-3	TGTGCCAGCAGCTTGGCGGGTAGCGGGTTTGGGGCAGATACGCAGTATTTT	CASSLAGSGFGADTQYF
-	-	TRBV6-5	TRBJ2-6	TGTGCCAGCAGCTATTACAGAGCTGGGGCCAACGTCCTGACTTTC	CASSYYRAGANVLTF
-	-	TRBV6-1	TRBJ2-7	TGTGCCAGCAGTGAAGCGCTGGGCAGGCATGCCGAGCAGTACTTC	CASSEALGRHAEQYF
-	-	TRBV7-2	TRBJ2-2	TGTGCCAGCAGCTTACGGCTCAACACCGGGGAGCTGTTTTTT	CASSLRLNTGELFF
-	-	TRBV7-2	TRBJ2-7	TGTGCCAGCAGCGCTTCGCGGTTGACGCGGCAGTACTTC	CASSASRLTRQYF
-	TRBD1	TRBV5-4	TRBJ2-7	TGTGCCAGCGGGGCTCTGCAGGGGGCGGCTCACGAGCAGTACTTC	CASGALQGAAHEQYF
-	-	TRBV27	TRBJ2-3	TGTGCCAGCAGCCCGAGGACAGATGGAACAGATACGCAGTATTTT	CASSPRTDGTDTQYF
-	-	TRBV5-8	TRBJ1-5	TGTGCCAGCAGCCTTCGATGGCTCAATCAGCCCCAGCATTTT	CASSLRWLNQPQHF
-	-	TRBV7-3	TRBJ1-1	TGTGCCAGCAGTTATACTCCAGGGGCCACTGAAGCTTTCTTT	CASSYTPGATEAFF
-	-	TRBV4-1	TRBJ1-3	TGCGCCAGCAGCCAAGTCCGGAGCCAGACTGGAAACACCATATATTTT	CASSQVRSQTGNTIYF
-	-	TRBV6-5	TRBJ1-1	TGTGCCAGCAGTAGACGACAGATACCGAACACTGAAGCTTTCTTT	CASSRRQIPNTEAFF